The following is a T cell receptor (beta chain) sequence with its context. CDR3 size: 13 residues. The germline gives CDR1 SGHTA, CDR2 FQGNSA. V shed 6 bases and J shed 3 bases, with 12 bases lying between them. Anyone with autoimmune disease history or systemic immunosuppression was excluded. This sample stems from a study of OX40 agonist ivuxolimab in advanced cancers. TCRdb keeps only in-frame clones here, not all; method: immunoSEQ multiplex PCR. The sample lists about 54,000 clones, 80% to 95% seen once, with around an eighth in the top ten. Specimen: CD4+ or CD8+ T cells sorted from blood, collected in a trial of the OX40 agonist ivuxolimab. The V gene is TRBV7-2, the J gene TRBJ2-7; a possible D gene is TRBD2 (6 bases). The source of this sequence is an adult with an advanced solid tumor such as melanoma, head and neck, liver or kidney cancer. In DNA, the CDR3 is TGTGCCAGCAGTTCACCGGGAGTCTACGAGCAGTACTTC. It specifies CASSSPGVYEQYF.